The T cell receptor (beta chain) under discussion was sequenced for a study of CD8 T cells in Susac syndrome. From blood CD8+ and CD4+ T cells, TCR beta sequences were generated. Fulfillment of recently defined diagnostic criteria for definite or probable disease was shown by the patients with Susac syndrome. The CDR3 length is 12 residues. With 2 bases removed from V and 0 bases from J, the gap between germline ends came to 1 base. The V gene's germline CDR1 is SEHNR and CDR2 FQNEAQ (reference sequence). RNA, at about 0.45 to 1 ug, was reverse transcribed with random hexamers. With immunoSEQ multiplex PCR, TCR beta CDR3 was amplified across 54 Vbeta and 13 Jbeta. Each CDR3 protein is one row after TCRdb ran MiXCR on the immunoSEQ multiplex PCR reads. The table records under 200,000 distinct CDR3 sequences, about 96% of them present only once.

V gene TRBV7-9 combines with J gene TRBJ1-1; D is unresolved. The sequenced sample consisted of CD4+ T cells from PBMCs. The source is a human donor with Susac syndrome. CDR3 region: CASSLMNTEAFF. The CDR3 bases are TGTGCCAGCAGCTTAATGAACACTGAAGCTTTCTTT.